This entry concerns a single T cell receptor beta chain. These data come from a study of PD-L1 blockade in urothelial cancer. Turning to the study itself: As for prior chemotherapy regimens, patients had received 0 to 3. There were a median of approximately 150,000 T cells in blood samples.

This CDR3 comprises 14 residues. Germline CDR1 and CDR2: SGHNT and YYREEE (reference sequence). The V gene end was trimmed by 5 bases and the J gene end by 2 bases; junction bases not matched to a gene: 3. Measured with immunoSEQ multiplex PCR; TCRdb has only the in-frame clones, and not every one. This sample has about 82,000 clones, with around nine tenths found just once. The chain couples TRBV5-4 to TRBJ1-2, with 10 bases that match TRBD1. This clonotype originated in a man in his 60s with urothelial cancer. The sequencing here drew on PBMCs, taken around atezolizumab (anti-PD-L1) treatment. In DNA, the CDR3 is TGTGCCAGCAGGGGGACAGGGGTCAACTATGGCTACACCTTC. Translation: CASRGTGVNYGYTF.